These 9 T cell receptor beta chains share one sample of origin, sequenced in a study of cytomegalovirus exposure and HLA in healthy donors. It was with 60 Vbeta and 13 Jbeta primers that the PCR ran. Produced via immunoSEQ multiplex PCR; TCRdb's table is partial and in-frame only. The sample comprises about 170,000 clones, 80% to 90% of which are singletons, and approximately 2.4% rests with the top ten. The sequenced material came from PBMCs. The receptor source for this set is a male donor in good health and CMV-seronegative.

The V and J genes are TRBV6-1 and TRBJ2-7; possibly TRBD1 for D (6 bases). Trimming removed 8 bases at V and 3 bases at J, with 14 bases between. CDR1 and CDR2 from the germline V gene are MNHNS and SASEGT. The CDR3 runs to 13 residues. The CDR3 nucleotides are TGTGCCAGCTCTCCGGACAGAGACTACGAGCAGTACTTC. Its protein is CASSPDRDYEQYF.

This sequence joins TRBV9 and TRBJ2-3; D gene uncertain. V lost 3 bases, J lost 0 bases, and 5 bases lay in between. The germline gives CDR1 SGDLS, CDR2 YYNGEE. The length of the CDR3 is 13 residues. The CDR3 DNA follows: TGTGCCAGCAGCGAAACTAGCACAGATACGCAGTATTTT. Translation: CASSETSTDTQYF.

The V and J genes are TRBV4-1 and TRBJ2-7; tentatively, D is TRBD2 (6 bases). The CDR3 is 15 amino acids. V dropped 1 base and J dropped 3 bases, with 13 bases sitting between them. In germline, CDR1 is MGHRA, CDR2 YSYEKL. The CDR3 coding sequence is TGCGCCAGCAGCCAAGTGGCGGGAACTGTCTACGAGCAGTACTTC. Amino acids: CASSQVAGTVYEQYF.

The chain recombines TRBV6-6 with TRBJ1-2; D is unresolved. From germline, CDR1 is MNHNY and CDR2 SVGAGI (reference sequence). The CDR3 extends over 14 amino acids. V was shortened by 0 bases and J by 2 bases, with 7 bases between the two germline ends. The CDR3 spells CASSYSTQNYGYTF. DNA of the CDR3: TGTGCCAGCAGTTACTCGACACAGAACTATGGCTACACCTTC.

The rearrangement links TRBV5-4 to TRBJ2-2; D perhaps matches TRBD1 (5 bases). V dropped 5 bases and J dropped 2 bases, with 16 bases sitting between them. The CDR3 has 16 residues. Looked up from germline, CDR1 is SGHNT and CDR2 is YYREEE (reference sequence). CDR3 DNA: TGTGCCAGCAGTGTAGACCCAAGGGGCAACACCGGGGAGCTGTTTTTT. This encodes CASSVDPRGNTGELFF.

This sequence joins TRBV19 and TRBJ2-3; TRBD2 matches at 9 bases. From germline, CDR1 is LNHDA and CDR2 SQIVND (reference sequence). The CDR3 sequence is 15 residues long. The V gene end was trimmed by 7 bases and the J gene end by 0 bases; junction bases not matched to a gene: 5. CDR3 sequence reads: CASTASGASTDTQYF. The CDR3 nucleotides are TGTGCCAGTACCGCTAGCGGGGCCAGCACAGATACGCAGTATTTT.

The chain carries TRBV6-6 and TRBJ2-3, with 8 bases lining up with TRBD2. The CDR3 length is 15 residues. The germline gives CDR1 MNHNY, CDR2 SVGAGI (reference sequence). Unmatched junction bases numbered 8, after V lost 4 bases and J lost 5 bases. The CDR3 bases are TGTGCCAGCAGTTCCCCTGGACTAGCAGGAGATACGCAGTATTTT. Translated, it gives CASSSPGLAGDTQYF.

Only one count was recorded for this clone. The chain has TRBV9 and TRBJ1-1; a weak D match, TRBD1 (6 bases). Germline CDR1 reads SGDLS; CDR2 reads YYNGEE. The CDR3 totals 13 residues. The V end lost 3 bases, the J end lost 11 bases, and 17 bases lay between the germline ends. For the CDR3, the DNA is TGTGCCAGCAGCGCCCAGACAGGACTGGATGCTTTCTTT. This encodes CASSAQTGLDAFF.

With respect to this clone: At one of its ends the junction is not consistent with the germline gene, which may arise from a read error. The chain joins TRBV7-7 to TRBJ2-6; TRBD2 is a possible D gene (7 bases). This CDR3 contains 15 residues. CDR1 and CDR2 (germline): SSHAT, FNYEAQ (reference sequence). The CDR3 sequence is CASSGGGAGANVLTF. The CDR3 DNA follows: TGTGCTAGCAGCGGAGGGGGGGCTGGGGCCAACGTCCTGACTTTC.